This T cell receptor (beta chain) derives from a study of long-term antiretroviral therapy in people with HIV. The V and J ends lost 1 base and 2 bases respectively, with 9 bases between them. CDR1 and CDR2 from the germline V gene are LGHNA and YSLEER. This CDR3 comprises 15 residues. Samples were assayed with immunoSEQ v3.0 at survey level. Profiled with immunoSEQ multiplex PCR; TCRdb holds only in-frame clones, not every one. The profile shows more than 20,000 clones, 85% to 90% of them singletons. PBMC samples from each donor numbered at least one pre-ART and at least two post-ART. The rearrangement joins TRBV4-3 to TRBJ1-3; D gene unclear. Sequencing used unsorted PBMCs, obtained approximately 2.6 years after starting antiretroviral therapy. This clonotype was sampled from a man aged 35 to 55 with HIV. For the CDR3, the DNA is TGCGCCAGCAGCCAAGGGATAGGAGCTGGAAACACCATATATTTT. This translates into CASSQGIGAGNTIYF.